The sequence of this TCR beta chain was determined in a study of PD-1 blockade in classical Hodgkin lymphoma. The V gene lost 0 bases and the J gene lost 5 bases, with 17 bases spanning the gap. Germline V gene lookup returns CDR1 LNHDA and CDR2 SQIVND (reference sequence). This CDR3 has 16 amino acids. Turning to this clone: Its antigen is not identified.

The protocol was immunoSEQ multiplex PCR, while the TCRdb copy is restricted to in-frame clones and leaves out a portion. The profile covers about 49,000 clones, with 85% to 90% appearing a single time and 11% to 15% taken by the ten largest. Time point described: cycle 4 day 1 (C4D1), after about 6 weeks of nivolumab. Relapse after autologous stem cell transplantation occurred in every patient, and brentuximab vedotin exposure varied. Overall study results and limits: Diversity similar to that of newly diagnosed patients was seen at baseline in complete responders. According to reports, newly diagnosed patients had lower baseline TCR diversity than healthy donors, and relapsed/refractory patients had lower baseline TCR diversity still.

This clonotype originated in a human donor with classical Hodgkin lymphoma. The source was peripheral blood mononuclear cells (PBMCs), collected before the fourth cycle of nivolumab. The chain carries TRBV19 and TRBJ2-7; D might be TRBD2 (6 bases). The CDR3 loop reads CASSIDLYGSSNEQYF. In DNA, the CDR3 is TGTGCCAGTAGTATAGATCTATACGGGAGTTCTAACGAGCAGTACTTC.